Below, 12 T cell receptor beta chains from the same sample are listed, as sequenced in a study of cytomegalovirus exposure and HLA in healthy donors. PCR was performed using 60 Vbeta and 13 Jbeta primers. Data came from immunoSEQ multiplex PCR; TCRdb stores just in-frame clones and leaves some out. The table lists approximately 120,000 clones, about 80% of them singletons. Sample: PBMCs. The receptors come from a man under 40 in good health and CMV-seronegative.

The rearrangement links TRBV6-1 to TRBJ1-5, with a tentative D call TRBD1 (5 bases). The germline V gene encodes CDR1 MNHNS and CDR2 SASEGT. The CDR3 spans 15 residues. V lost 0 bases, J lost 6 bases, and 12 bases lay in between. The CDR3 coding sequence is TGTGCCAGCAGTGAAGCAGGGGCAGGGTCTCAGCCCCAGCATTTT. Its protein product is CASSEAGAGSQPQHF.

V gene TRBV5-4 combines with J gene TRBJ1-2, with 8 bases fitting TRBD1. Germline CDR1 reads SGHNT; CDR2 reads YYREEE (reference sequence). Trimming at V came to 3 bases and at J to 2 bases, leaving 3 bases not matched to a gene. The CDR3 contains 14 residues. The DNA for the CDR3 is TGTGCCAGCAGCTCGGACAGGGAAAACTATGGCTACACCTTC. This translates into CASSSDRENYGYTF. Supplemented by reference TRBV5-4 and TRBJ1-2, the full variable domain reads ETGVTQSPTHLIKTRGQQVTLRCSSQSGHNTVSWYQQALGQGPQFIFQYYREEENGRGNFPPRFSGLQFPNYSSELNVNALELDDSALYLCASSSDRENYGYTFGSGTRLTVV.

The chain links TRBV2 to TRBJ1-1; no firm D call. Trimming cost V 7 bases and J 6 bases, with 12 bases left between them. Germline V gene data show CDR1 as SNHLY and CDR2 as FYNNEI. The CDR3 covers 12 residues. CDR3 bases: TGTGCCAGCACGGGGAATTATGCTGAAGCTTTCTTT. This translates into CASTGNYAEAFF. Full variable domain (missing parts from reference TRBV2 and TRBJ1-1): EPEVTQTPSHQVTQMGQEVILRCVPISNHLYFYWYRQILGQKVEFLVSFYNNEISEKSEIFDDQFSVERPDGSNFTLKIRSTKLEDSAMYFCASTGNYAEAFFGQGTRLTVV.

The CDR3 region has the DNA TGTGCCAGCAGTGAAAACAGGGGCTATGGCTACACCTTC. Its protein is CASSENRGYGYTF. The chain employs TRBV2 and TRBJ1-2; 7 positions agree with TRBD1. This CDR3 contains 13 residues. The germline CDR1 and CDR2 sequences are SNHLY and FYNNEI. Trimming removed 2 bases from V and 4 bases from J; junction bases left unmatched: 1.

V is TRBV7-9 and J is TRBJ2-7; 9 bases agree with TRBD1. CDR1 and CDR2 (germline): SEHNR, FQNEAQ (reference sequence). This CDR3 comprises 13 residues. The V gene end was trimmed by 6 bases and the J gene end by 7 bases; junction bases not matched to a gene: 7. CDR3 sequence (DNA): TGTGCCAGCAGTCTACAGGGGGCTCGGGAGCAGTACTTC. Its translation: CASSLQGAREQYF.

This clone was seen a single time. The rearrangement uses TRBV19 and TRBJ2-7; 7 nucleotides agree with TRBD1. The germline gives CDR1 LNHDA, CDR2 SQIVND (reference sequence). CDR3 length: 17 amino acids. With 8 bases clipped from V and 1 base from J, the junction kept 17 bases outside the gene matches. CDR3 sequence: CASSVSFGTVNSYEQYF. DNA of the CDR3: TGTGCCAGTTCTGTATCTTTTGGGACAGTAAATTCCTACGAGCAGTACTTC.

CDR3 sequence (DNA): TGTGCCAGCAGCTTAGCGTTAGGGGAGGTAGATACGCAGTATTTT. Its translation: CASSLALGEVDTQYF. The chain couples TRBV7-2 to TRBJ2-3, with D tentatively TRBD2 (6 bases). This CDR3 has 15 amino acids. V was pared by 0 bases and J by 5 bases, with 12 bases between. Germline CDR1 is SGHTA and CDR2 is FQGNSA.

The chain couples TRBV28 to TRBJ1-2, with 9 bases identical to TRBD1. This CDR3 has 14 amino acids. Germline lookup yields CDR1 MDHEN and CDR2 SYDVKM. Unmatched junction bases numbered 2, after V lost 4 bases and J lost 2 bases. CDR3 sequence reads: CASSSGQGNYGYTF. The CDR3 DNA is TGTGCCAGCAGTTCTGGACAGGGGAACTATGGCTACACCTTC.

The chain combines TRBV27 with TRBJ1-2; 12 nucleotides agree with TRBD1. The V segment lost 8 bases and the J segment 8 bases; nucleotides outside the gene matches: 9. The germline gives CDR1 MNHEY, CDR2 SMNVEV (reference sequence). The CDR3 contains 14 residues. The CDR3 loop reads CASARRDRGLGYTF. The CDR3 bases are TGTGCCAGCGCCCGACGGGACAGGGGGCTGGGCTACACCTTC.

This clone was seen only a few times. The chain employs TRBV30 and TRBJ2-7; 8 bases are shared with TRBD1. This CDR3 is built from 14 residues. The germline V gene encodes CDR1 GTSNPN and CDR2 SVGIG (reference sequence). Unmatched junction bases numbered 3, after V lost 2 bases and J lost 0 bases. The CDR3 DNA reads TGTGCCTGGAGTACAGGGGGTTACTCCTACGAGCAGTACTTC. Protein sequence: CAWSTGGYSYEQYF.

This chain connects TRBV5-4 to TRBJ1-2, with 7 bases lining up with TRBD1. Germline lookup yields CDR1 SGHNT and CDR2 YYREEE (reference sequence). The CDR3 spans 14 residues. Losses at the gene ends were 2 bases for V and 2 bases for J; bases not matched to a gene: 3. CDR3 coding DNA: TGTGCCAGCAGCTTAGGGGGCGCAAACTATGGCTACACCTTC. This gives the protein CASSLGGANYGYTF.

This clone was counted a single time. This chain joins TRBV7-7 and TRBJ2-2; weak D call: TRBD2 (5 bases). Trimming stripped 4 bases from V and 5 bases from J, with 14 bases between. There are 15 residues in the CDR3. The germline CDR1 and CDR2 sequences are SSHAT and FNYEAQ (reference sequence). The CDR3 DNA is TGTGCCAGCAGCTCTGGTGGGAGCTTTACCGGGGAGCTGTTTTTT. The encoded protein is CASSSGGSFTGELFF.